A selection of T cell receptor beta chains follows, all from one sample in a study of shared clonotypes between healthy human individuals. Clones were read by immunoSEQ multiplex PCR, and TCRdb kept only the in-frame ones, dropping some. The table records 550,000 to 600,000 clones, around 76% of them present only once. The sample comprised PBMCs. The receptors were sampled from a woman between 35 and 50 years old in good health. Some clones in this sample may be carry-over from other donors' samples. Each CDR3 is given with its conserved first and last residue. The order of the fields is D gene, clone size, J gene, V gene, CDR3 protein, CDR3 DNA. D genes are given only for firm matches. Clone size is not always given. Where it is, it says once, few, many or a class for expanded clones.

NA	NA	TRBJ2-3	TRBV4-3	CASSQDSGTKDTQYF	TGCGCCAGCAGCCAAGATTCCGGGACAAAAGATACGCAGTATTTT
NA	NA	TRBJ2-2	TRBV11-1	CASSPHTIGELFF	TGTGCCAGCAGCCCTCATACAATAGGGGAGCTGTTTTTT
NA	NA	TRBJ1-1	TRBV5-4	CASSLERQASEAFF	TGTGCCAGCAGCTTGGAGAGGCAGGCTTCCGAAGCTTTCTTT
TRBD2	NA	TRBJ2-1	TRBV5-8	CASSLVFSGRGNEQFF	TGTGCCAGCAGCTTGGTTTTTAGCGGGAGGGGGAATGAGCAGTTCTTC
NA	NA	TRBJ2-3	TRBV28	CASSFSGPGADTQYF	TGTGCCAGCAGTTTTTCAGGGCCTGGCGCAGATACGCAGTATTTT
TRBD1	once	TRBJ2-5	TRBV11-3	CASSLRGHQETQYF	TGTGCCAGCAGCTTAAGGGGGCACCAAGAGACCCAGTACTTC
TRBD2	NA	TRBJ2-1	TRBV5-1	CASSRGLANRVEQFF	TGCGCCAGCAGCAGGGGACTAGCGAACCGGGTTGAGCAGTTCTTC
NA	NA	TRBJ2-5	TRBV30	CAWSVRRGSETQYF	TGTGCCTGGAGTGTACGAAGGGGGAGCGAGACCCAGTACTTC
NA	NA	TRBJ1-4	TRBV7-2	CASSSSRGDNEKLFF	TGTGCCAGCAGTTCCAGTAGGGGGGATAATGAAAAACTGTTTTTT
NA	NA	TRBJ2-3	TRBV5-1	CASSIDRSGTDTQYF	TGCGCCAGCAGCATCGACAGGTCCGGCACAGATACGCAGTATTTT
TRBD1	NA	TRBJ1-1	TRBV9	CASSVQGAATEAFF	TGTGCCAGCAGCGTTCAGGGGGCGGCCACTGAAGCTTTCTTT
TRBD1	NA	TRBJ1-6	TRBV18	CASSPQGQHEGHNSPLHF	TGTGCCAGCTCACCCCAGGGACAGCATGAGGGGCATAATTCACCCCTCCACTTT